The rows below give T cell receptor beta chains drawn from one sample of a study of vaccination and CD4 T cells after COVID-19. Via MiXCR, TCRdb re-called the PCR reads, giving one row per CDR3 protein. The table has 9,000 to 10,000 distinct CDR3 sequences, about 40% seen once; the top ten hold roughly 15%. These receptors are not linked to any known antigen. Input material: CD4+ T cells from blood, cultured in vitro. Receptors were obtained from a human donor in good health. Each CDR3 is given with its conserved first and last residue. The D gene is left open where the match is weak.

j_call: TRBJ1-2
d_call: TRBD1
v_call: TRBV6-1
cdr3_aa: CASRRRTGGGYTF

j_call: TRBJ2-7
d_call: TRBD1
v_call: TRBV24-1
cdr3_aa: CATSDLRTGDEQYF

j_call: TRBJ1-1
d_call: .
v_call: TRBV19
cdr3_aa: CASSTGPNTEAFF

j_call: TRBJ2-5
d_call: .
v_call: TRBV9
cdr3_aa: CASSPRTGETQYF

j_call: TRBJ1-6
d_call: TRBD1
v_call: TRBV6-9
cdr3_aa: CASTQGGRGSPLHF

j_call: TRBJ2-1
d_call: TRBD2
v_call: TRBV6-1
cdr3_aa: CASSPWTSHNEQFF

j_call: TRBJ2-2
d_call: .
v_call: TRBV24-1
cdr3_aa: CATRAAAGELFF

j_call: TRBJ2-7
d_call: TRBD1
v_call: TRBV27
cdr3_aa: CASSLSTGSSYEQYF

j_call: TRBJ1-2
d_call: .
v_call: TRBV19
cdr3_aa: CASSIGPTGLYGYTF

j_call: TRBJ1-2
d_call: .
v_call: TRBV27
cdr3_aa: CASSLEGNYGYTF

j_call: TRBJ1-1
d_call: TRBD1
v_call: TRBV6-1
cdr3_aa: CASSERGDRGGTEAFF

j_call: TRBJ2-7
d_call: .
v_call: TRBV6-2/TRBV6-3
cdr3_aa: CASSYSSEQYF

j_call: TRBJ2-7
d_call: TRBD2
v_call: TRBV20-1
cdr3_aa: CSASRLAGSNSLEQYF

j_call: TRBJ1-1
d_call: .
v_call: TRBV7-8
cdr3_aa: CASSLMVNTEAFF

j_call: TRBJ2-7
d_call: TRBD2
v_call: TRBV5-1
cdr3_aa: CASSATSGPVGEQYF

j_call: TRBJ2-7
d_call: TRBD2
v_call: TRBV5-5
cdr3_aa: CASSLTSGRPGYEQYF

j_call: TRBJ2-3
d_call: TRBD1
v_call: TRBV6-2/TRBV6-3
cdr3_aa: CASSQGAGTQYF